One and the same sample provided the 10 T cell receptor beta chains below, sequenced in a study of cytomegalovirus exposure and HLA in healthy donors. Sequencing used immunoSEQ multiplex PCR; TCRdb keeps in-frame clones, though not all of them. The profile shows about 130,000 clones, approximately 90% of them singletons. Sample: PBMCs. The origin of the receptors is a woman aged 30 to 39 in good health and CMV-seropositive.

CDR3 sequence reads: CASSVWGQEGYGYTF. The CDR3, as DNA: TGTGCCAGCAGTGTCTGGGGACAGGAGGGCTATGGCTACACCTTC. V and J are TRBV6-6 and TRBJ1-2, with TRBD1 matching 8 bases. The CDR3 runs 15 residues. V gave up 5 bases and J gave up 4 bases; unmatched junction bases: 9. Germline loops: CDR1 MNHNY, CDR2 SVGAGI (reference sequence).

The J gene is TRBJ2-1, the V gene TRBV2; D gene unclear. Trimming took 5 bases from V and 10 from J, leaving 12 bases between them. Germline-derived CDR1 and CDR2 are SNHLY and FYNNEI. This CDR3 has 12 residues. CDR3 amino acids: CASSPSQYEQFF. In nucleotides, the CDR3 is TGTGCCAGCAGTCCCTCACAATACGAGCAGTTCTTC.

This clone was observed a single time. J is TRBJ2-6 and V is TRBV5-1; maybe TRBD2 (6 bases). Germline CDR1 and CDR2: SGHRS and YFSETQ. This CDR3 is 15 amino acids long. V was trimmed by 4 bases and J by 2 bases, leaving 10 bases between them. This CDR3 is CASSTGGAGANVLTF. The CDR3 DNA is TGCGCCAGCAGCACCGGAGGGGCTGGGGCCAACGTCCTGACTTTC.

Turning to this clone: Different DNA sequences within this sample yield the same CDR3. This chain uses TRBV2 with TRBJ2-7, with TRBD2 matching over 10 bases. CDR3 size: 13 residues. The germline gives CDR1 SNHLY, CDR2 FYNNEI. Trimming cost V 6 bases and J 3 bases; bases outside gene matches: 2. The CDR3 DNA reads TGTGCCAGCAGCGCTAGCGGGAGCTACGAGCAGTACTTC. It specifies CASSASGSYEQYF.

The rearrangement joins TRBV15 to TRBJ2-1, with 7 bases that match TRBD1. The CDR3 consists of 16 residues. Germline-derived CDR1 and CDR2 are LNHNV and YYDKDF (reference sequence). The trim removed 3 bases at V and 4 bases at J, leaving 9 bases unmatched. The CDR3 reads CATSRARGLGYNEQFF. CDR3 DNA sequence: TGTGCCACCAGCAGGGCGAGGGGGCTAGGGTACAATGAGCAGTTCTTC.

V is TRBV6-6 and J is TRBJ1-1; D may be TRBD1 (5 bases). CDR1 is MNHNY, CDR2 SVGAGI, per germline (reference sequence). Trimming stripped 8 bases from V and 1 base from J, with 17 bases between. CDR3 length: 15 amino acids. This CDR3 reads CASSMGGSSNTEAFF. CDR3 in DNA: TGTGCCAGCTCCATGGGGGGGAGTTCGAACACTGAAGCTTTCTTT.

V usage is TRBV4-2 and J usage is TRBJ2-7; D is undetermined. The CDR3 spans 14 residues. Germline CDR1 is LGHNA and CDR2 is YNFKEQ. Trimming shortened V by 2 bases and J by 2 bases, and 10 bases separated the two germline ends. The CDR3 is CASSQPDIPYEQYF. CDR3 nucleotide sequence: TGTGCCAGCAGCCAACCCGACATCCCCTACGAGCAGTACTTC.

This chain links TRBV6-5 with TRBJ1-1, with a tentative D call TRBD1 (6 bases). Germline V gives CDR1 MNHEY, CDR2 SVGAGI. The CDR3 totals 14 residues. V lost 5 bases, J lost 8 bases, and 18 bases lay in between. CDR3 DNA: TGTGCCAGCAGTCCACAGGGAGTAGTTCCGGAAGCTTTCTTT. Its protein product is CASSPQGVVPEAFF.

The rearrangement joins TRBV27 to TRBJ1-2; D not resolved. CDR3 size: 13 residues. V dropped 4 bases and J dropped 0 bases, with 6 bases sitting between them. CDR1 and CDR2 (germline): MNHEY, SMNVEV (reference sequence). CDR3 nucleotide sequence: TGTGCCAGCAGTTCCGGGACTAACTATGGCTACACCTTC. Encoded protein: CASSSGTNYGYTF.

The chain uses TRBV18 and TRBJ2-5; TRBD2 might be the D (5 bases). The germline CDR1 and CDR2 sequences are KGHSH and LQKENI. V was pared by 4 bases and J by 4 bases, with 10 bases between. The CDR3 runs to 13 residues. In DNA form, the CDR3 reads TGTGCCAGCTCACAGGAGGAGGTAGAGACCCAGTACTTC. Residues: CASSQEEVETQYF.